The present T cell receptor beta chain was sequenced within a study of blood T cell repertoires in COVID-19. Comments on this clone: This same CDR3 is encoded by further DNA sequences in the sample.

Per the study methods: Scientists estimated how many nucleated cells there were by amplifying reference gene primers. Libraries were prepared by immunoSEQ multiplex PCR; TCRdb keeps only in-frame clonotypes and omits some of them. The V and J calls and clone size are taken from that table; D and trimming were inferred from the DNA. The profile covers 200,000 or so clones, with around 80% appearing a single time and about 5.5% taken by the ten largest. Trimming took 2 bases from V and 7 from J; bases not matched to a gene: 5. This CDR3 region has 15 residues. CDR1 is SGHRS and CDR2 is YFSETQ in the germline V gene.

The TCR was taken from a woman in her 70s with acute or convalescent COVID-19. Source material: peripheral blood. The V and J genes are TRBV5-1 and TRBJ2-1; 11 bases line up with TRBD2. CDR3 region: CASSLLAGVGNEQFF. The CDR3 coding sequence is TGCGCCAGCAGCTTACTAGCGGGAGTGGGTAATGAGCAGTTCTTC.